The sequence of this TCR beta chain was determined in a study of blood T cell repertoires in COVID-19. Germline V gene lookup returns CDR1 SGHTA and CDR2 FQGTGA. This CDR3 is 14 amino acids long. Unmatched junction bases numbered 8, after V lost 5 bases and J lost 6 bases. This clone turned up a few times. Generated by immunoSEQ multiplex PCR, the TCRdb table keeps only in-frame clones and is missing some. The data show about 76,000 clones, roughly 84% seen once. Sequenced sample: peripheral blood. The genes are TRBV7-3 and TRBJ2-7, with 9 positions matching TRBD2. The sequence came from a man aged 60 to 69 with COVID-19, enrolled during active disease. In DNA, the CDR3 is TGTGCCAGCAGCATTAGCGGGAGTTCTGGCGAGCAGTACTTC. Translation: CASSISGSSGEQYF.